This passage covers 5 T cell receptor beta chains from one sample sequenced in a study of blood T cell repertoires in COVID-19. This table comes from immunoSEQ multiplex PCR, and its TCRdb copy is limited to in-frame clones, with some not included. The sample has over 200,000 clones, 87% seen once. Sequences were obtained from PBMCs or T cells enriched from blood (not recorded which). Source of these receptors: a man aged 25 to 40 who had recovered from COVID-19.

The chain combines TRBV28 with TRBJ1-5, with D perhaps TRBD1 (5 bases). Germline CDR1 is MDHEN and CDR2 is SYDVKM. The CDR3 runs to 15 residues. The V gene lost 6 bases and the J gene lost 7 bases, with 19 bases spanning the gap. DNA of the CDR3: TGTGCCAGCAGCACGCCGGGGGGGATTGGGCAGCCCCAGCATTTT. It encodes CASSTPGGIGQPQHF. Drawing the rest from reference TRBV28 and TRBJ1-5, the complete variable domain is DVKVTQSSRYLVKRTGEKVFLECVQDMDHENMFWYRQDPGLGLRLIYFSYDVKMKEKGDIPEGYSVSREKKERFSLILESASTNQTSMYLCASSTPGGIGQPQHFGDGTRLSIL.

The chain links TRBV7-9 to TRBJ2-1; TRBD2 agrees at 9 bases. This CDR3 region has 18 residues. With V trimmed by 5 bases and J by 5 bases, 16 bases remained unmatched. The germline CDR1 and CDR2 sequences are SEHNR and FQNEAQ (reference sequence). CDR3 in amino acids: CASSRLFLRLAENNEQFF. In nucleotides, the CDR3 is TGTGCCAGCAGCCGCCTTTTTCTGAGACTAGCGGAAAACAATGAGCAGTTCTTC.

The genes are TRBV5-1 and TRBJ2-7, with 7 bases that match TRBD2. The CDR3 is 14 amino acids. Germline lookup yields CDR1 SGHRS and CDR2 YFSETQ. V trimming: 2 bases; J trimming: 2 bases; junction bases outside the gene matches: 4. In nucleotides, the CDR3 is TGCGCCAGCAGCTTCGGGAGGAGGACCTACGAGCAGTACTTC. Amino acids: CASSFGRRTYEQYF.

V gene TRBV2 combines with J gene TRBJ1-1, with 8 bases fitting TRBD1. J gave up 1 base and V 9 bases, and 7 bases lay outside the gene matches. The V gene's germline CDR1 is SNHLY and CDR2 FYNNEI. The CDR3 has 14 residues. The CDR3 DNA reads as TGTGCCAGTAGGAGGACAGGGAGGAACACTGAAGCTTTCTTT. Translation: CASRRTGRNTEAFF.

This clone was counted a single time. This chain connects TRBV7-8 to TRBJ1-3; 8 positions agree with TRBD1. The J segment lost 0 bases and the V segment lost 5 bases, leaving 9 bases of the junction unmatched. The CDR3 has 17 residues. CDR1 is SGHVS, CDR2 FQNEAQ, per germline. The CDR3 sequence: CASSLRSGGHSGNTIYF. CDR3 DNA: TGTGCCAGCAGCCTACGGTCAGGGGGCCACTCTGGAAACACCATATATTTT.